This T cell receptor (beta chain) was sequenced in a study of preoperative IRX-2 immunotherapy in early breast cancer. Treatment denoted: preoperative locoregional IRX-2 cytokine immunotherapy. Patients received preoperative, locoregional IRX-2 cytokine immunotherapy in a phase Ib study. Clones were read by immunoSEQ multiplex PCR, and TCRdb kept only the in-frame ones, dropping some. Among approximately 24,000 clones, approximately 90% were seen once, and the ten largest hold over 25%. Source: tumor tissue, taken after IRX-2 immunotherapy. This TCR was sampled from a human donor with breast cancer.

The chain's CDR3 is CASSEGAGELFF. The CDR3 region has the DNA TGTGCCAGCAGCGAGGGGGCCGGGGAGCTGTTTTTT. The chain has TRBV6-5 and TRBJ2-2; D is perhaps TRBD1 (6 bases). V was clipped by 6 bases and J by 6 bases, with 8 bases between them. The CDR3 runs to 12 residues. Germline CDR1 MNHEY, CDR2 SVGAGI.